This TCR beta chain was sequenced in a study of blood T cell repertoires in COVID-19. Study-wide context: Acute and convalescent COVID-19 specimens originated in the United States, Italy and Spain. T cells, B-cell-depleted T cells, or PBMCs provided the cDNA or gDNA that served as material.

In the original workflow: The authors estimated nucleated cell counts from reference gene primer amplification. Data came from immunoSEQ multiplex PCR; TCRdb stores just in-frame clones and leaves some out. V and J calls and clone size are as listed in that table; D and trimming were resolved from the DNA. The repertoire holds some 250,000 clones, 82% seen once, with 9.5% to 15% in the top ten. The clonotype comes from a woman aged 55-70 years with active or convalescent COVID-19. The sample comprised peripheral blood.

The CDR3 DNA reads as TGTGCCAGCAGCTTGGGACATGTCAATTCACCCCTCCACTTT. Encoded protein: CASSLGHVNSPLHF. The V call is TRBV5-5, the J call TRBJ1-6, with D hard to call. The length of the CDR3 is 14 residues. CDR1 is SGHKS, CDR2 YYEKEE, per germline (reference sequence). Trimming pared 0 bases from V and 7 bases from J, leaving 8 bases between.